The 24 T cell receptor beta chains given below trace back to one sample, sequenced in a study of blood T cell repertoires in COVID-19. Profiling relied on immunoSEQ multiplex PCR, and the TCRdb table lists in-frame clones only, not all of them. The data hold 40,000 to 55,000 clones, with roughly nine tenths observed a single time. Sequenced: peripheral blood. The receptors were gathered from a woman of 80 years or more with acute or convalescent COVID-19.

The chain couples TRBV28 to TRBJ1-4; the match to TRBD1 covers 10 bases. The CDR3 contains 14 residues. The J segment lost 7 bases and the V segment lost 3 bases, leaving 2 bases of the junction unmatched. Germline V gene sequence: CDR1 MDHEN, CDR2 SYDVKM. The CDR3 sequence is CASSFGQGGEKLFF. The CDR3 DNA is TGTGCCAGCAGTTTTGGACAGGGGGGTGAAAAACTGTTTTTT.

V gene TRBV18 combines with J gene TRBJ1-3, with TRBD1 identical over 9 bases. Germline loops: CDR1 KGHSH, CDR2 LQKENI. The CDR3 runs to 15 residues. Unmatched junction bases numbered 8, after V lost 3 bases and J lost 8 bases. Written as DNA, the CDR3 is TGTGCCAGCTCACCCGAACAGGGGGCGAGGGACACCATATATTTT. Translating gives CASSPEQGARDTIYF.

The V call is TRBV28, the J call TRBJ1-3; TRBD1 matches 11 bases. Per germline, CDR1 MDHEN and CDR2 SYDVKM. J was trimmed by 4 bases and V by 3 bases; bases with no gene match: 11. The CDR3 loop spans 18 amino acids. The CDR3 nucleotides read TGTGCCAGCAGTTTGCTTTGGGACAGGGGGGTCTCCGGAAACACCATATATTTT. As protein: CASSLLWDRGVSGNTIYF. Full variable domain (rest looked up from reference TRBV28 and TRBJ1-3): DVKVTQSSRYLVKRTGEKVFLECVQDMDHENMFWYRQDPGLGLRLIYFSYDVKMKEKGDIPEGYSVSREKKERFSLILESASTNQTSMYLCASSLLWDRGVSGNTIYFGEGSWLTVV.

This CDR3 is CASSLFGGQETQYF. The CDR3 DNA sequence: TGTGCCAGCAGTTTATTTGGCGGCCAAGAGACCCAGTACTTC. This chain joins TRBV27 and TRBJ2-5; no definite D call. Trimming removed 1 base from V and 1 base from J, with 7 bases in between. The germline CDR1 and CDR2 sequences are MNHEY and SMNVEV (reference sequence). The CDR3 runs 14 residues.

The rearrangement uses TRBV10-2 and TRBJ1-1; TRBD1 aligns across 10 bases. The CDR3 totals 14 residues. Germline CDR1 is WSHSY and CDR2 is SAAADI. Trimming at V came to 7 bases and at J to 4 bases, leaving 6 bases not matched to a gene. CDR3 loop: CASTMGTGVTEAFF. In DNA form, the CDR3 reads TGCGCCAGCACCATGGGGACAGGGGTCACTGAAGCTTTCTTT.

This clone was detected once. This chain links TRBV11-2 with TRBJ2-7, with a tentative D call TRBD2 (5 bases). The CDR3 consists of 15 residues. Germline V gene lookup returns CDR1 SGHAT and CDR2 FQNNGV. Trimming removed 5 bases from V and 4 bases from J, with 18 bases in between. The CDR3 spells CASSISPGSGYEQYV. The CDR3 DNA sequence: TGTGCCAGCAGCATATCCCCGGGGTCCGGTTACGAGCAGTACGTC.

V gene TRBV3-1 (or the pseudogene TRBV3-2) combines with J gene TRBJ1-4, with TRBD1 as a possible D gene (6 bases). Germline CDR1 and CDR2: LGHDT and YNNKEL (reference sequence). This CDR3 spans 13 amino acids. Trimming removed 5 bases at V and 5 bases at J, with 9 bases between. The DNA of the CDR3 is TGTGCCAGCAGCGGGCAGGGGAATGAAAAACTGTTTTTT. It yields the protein CASSGQGNEKLFF.

V usage is TRBV28 and J usage is TRBJ2-2; TRBD2 might be the D (6 bases). Between the trimmed V and J ends, which lost 5 bases and 3 bases, there was a span of 22 bases. CDR3 length equals 18 residues. From germline, CDR1 is MDHEN and CDR2 SYDVKM. The CDR3 DNA reads TGTGCCAGCAGTCCCCGGGACTCCCGTCCAGAATACACCGGGGAGCTGTTTTTT. Encoded protein: CASSPRDSRPEYTGELFF.

The chain combines TRBV20-1 with TRBJ2-3; TRBD2 aligns across 7 bases. Germline CDR1 and CDR2: DFQATT and SNEGSKA (reference sequence). V lost 3 bases, J lost 0 bases, and 6 bases stayed unmatched. The CDR3 covers 15 residues. Here the CDR3 reads CSASWRGTSTDTQYF. The CDR3, as DNA: TGCAGTGCTAGTTGGCGGGGGACTAGCACAGATACGCAGTATTTT.

This chain uses TRBV12-3 or TRBV12-4 with TRBJ1-5; D is unresolved. The V end was cut by 4 bases, the J end by 4 bases, with 8 bases between. The CDR3 extends over 13 amino acids. CDR3 bases: TGTGCCAGCAGTTACCGGGGAAATCAGCCCCAGCATTTT. Protein: CASSYRGNQPQHF.

J is TRBJ1-2 and V is TRBV28; D is undetermined. The CDR3 is 14 residues long. Trimming took off 3 bases at V and 8 bases at J, with 16 bases between the two ends. Germline CDR1 and CDR2: MDHEN and SYDVKM. The CDR3 DNA sequence: TGTGCCAGCAGTTTGGGGAGCGCGCTATGGGGCTACACCTTC. Translation gives CASSLGSALWGYTF.

The chain employs TRBV7-2 and TRBJ2-4, with D possibly TRBD1 on 6 matching bases. Germline CDR1 and CDR2: SGHTA and FQGNSA. This CDR3 comprises 16 residues. V was cut by 4 bases and J by 13 bases, with 26 bases left in between. CDR3 sequence: CASSSTWDNPKGLQYF. CDR3 in DNA: TGTGCCAGCAGCTCAACCTGGGACAACCCCAAGGGCCTACAGTACTTC.

The V gene is TRBV7-9, the J gene TRBJ1-2; 8 positions agree with TRBD1. Per the germline V gene, CDR1 is SEHNR and CDR2 is FQNEAQ (reference sequence). The CDR3 has 15 residues. Trimming at V came to 4 bases and at J to 3 bases, leaving 7 bases not matched to a gene. CDR3 protein: CASSSWQGADYGYTF. The CDR3 DNA sequence: TGTGCCAGCAGCTCTTGGCAGGGGGCTGACTATGGCTACACCTTC.

The sample holds a few counts of this clone. The V gene is TRBV7-9, the J gene TRBJ1-1; D gene uncertain. This CDR3 is built from 14 residues. Germline V gives CDR1 SEHNR, CDR2 FQNEAQ (reference sequence). V was clipped by 5 bases and J by 1 base, with 11 bases between them. CDR3 bases: TGTGCCAGCAGCCCCTGGGAGGGGAACACTGAAGCTTTCTTT. Amino acid sequence: CASSPWEGNTEAFF.

This chain joins TRBV5-4 and TRBJ1-2; D gene ambiguous. The V and J ends lost 0 bases and 3 bases respectively, with 9 bases between them. This CDR3 is 14 amino acids long. In germline, CDR1 is SGHNT, CDR2 YYREEE (reference sequence). The CDR3 DNA reads TGTGCCAGCAGCTTGGATCCAGGTGACTATGGCTACACCTTC. Translation: CASSLDPGDYGYTF.

The rearrangement links TRBV6-5 to TRBJ2-7; 9 nucleotides line up with TRBD2. V gave up 6 bases and J gave up 4 bases; unmatched junction bases: 10. This CDR3 is built from 15 residues. Germline V gives CDR1 MNHEY, CDR2 SVGAGI. The CDR3 nucleotides read TGTGCCAGCAGCCCCTTAGCGGGGGAGACATACGAGCAGTACGTC. Its translation is CASSPLAGETYEQYV.

This rearrangement joins TRBV27 to TRBJ2-7; TRBD1 matches at 9 bases. The germline CDR1 and CDR2 sequences are MNHEY and SMNVEV (reference sequence). Trimming took 7 bases from V and 3 from J; bases not matched to a gene: 7. The CDR3 has 14 amino acids. The CDR3 region has the DNA TGTGCCAGCACCGCGACAGGGGGAATCTACGAGCAGTACTTC. Its translation is CASTATGGIYEQYF.

The gene calls are TRBV7-7 and TRBJ2-2; D may be TRBD2 (7 bases). The V gene's germline CDR1 is SSHAT and CDR2 FNYEAQ (reference sequence). This CDR3 is built from 14 residues. V was shortened by 3 bases and J by 5 bases, with 10 bases between the two germline ends. Here the CDR3 DNA reads TGTGCCAGCAGCTTCAGGGGAGGGACCGGGGAGCTGTTTTTT. This codes for CASSFRGGTGELFF.

The gene calls are TRBV5-1 and TRBJ1-2; D might be TRBD1 (5 bases). The CDR3 spans 14 residues. The V and J ends lost 0 bases and 6 bases respectively, with 12 bases between them. Germline CDR1 is SGHRS and CDR2 is YFSETQ. The CDR3 sequence: CASSLGGLGDGYTF. In nucleotides, the CDR3 is TGCGCCAGCAGCTTGGGGGGATTAGGGGATGGCTACACCTTC.

This clone was found many times. The CDR3 reads CAISDLFSGNTIYF. CDR3 DNA: TGTGCCATCAGTGATCTATTCTCTGGAAACACCATATATTTT. The chain has TRBV10-3 and TRBJ1-3; no clear D gene. The germline CDR1 and CDR2 sequences are ENHRY and SYGVKD. This CDR3 has 14 residues. Trimming left V 3 bases short and J 0 bases short, with 6 bases between.

V and J are TRBV6-5 and TRBJ2-3; the match to TRBD2 covers 9 bases. V was clipped by 7 bases and J by 4 bases; unmatched bases: 9. The CDR3 length is 15 residues. Germline V gene lookup returns CDR1 MNHEY and CDR2 SVGAGI. CDR3 sequence (DNA): TGTGCCAGCAATCCGCTAGCGGGGTTACCAGATACGCAGTATTTT. As protein: CASNPLAGLPDTQYF.

V is TRBV30 and J is TRBJ1-2; tentative D call: TRBD1 (5 bases). The CDR3 runs to 12 residues. The germline V gene encodes CDR1 GTSNPN and CDR2 SVGIG (reference sequence). V lost 0 bases and J 10 bases, leaving 12 bases between the germline ends. The CDR3 nucleotides are TGTGCCTGGAGTGTAAGGCAGGGTGACTACACCTTC. As protein: CAWSVRQGDYTF.

V usage is TRBV18 and J usage is TRBJ1-4, with 8 bases identical to TRBD1. The ends lost 3 bases at V and 5 bases at J; junction bases unmatched: 2. Germline V gene data show CDR1 as KGHSH and CDR2 as LQKENI. This CDR3 is 14 amino acids long. Here the CDR3 reads CASSPDRVNEKLFF. CDR3 sequence (DNA): TGTGCCAGCTCACCGGACAGGGTAAATGAAAAACTGTTTTTT.

The rearrangement links TRBV29-1 to TRBJ2-7; weak D call: TRBD1 (6 bases). Trimming removed 8 bases at V and 6 bases at J, with 29 bases between. This CDR3 contains 16 residues. The V gene's germline CDR1 is SQVTM and CDR2 ANQGSEA. The CDR3 DNA is TGCAGCTCAATTAGACAGGTTGTTCCCGGGGTCCCCGAGCAGTACTTC. Protein: CSSIRQVVPGVPEQYF.